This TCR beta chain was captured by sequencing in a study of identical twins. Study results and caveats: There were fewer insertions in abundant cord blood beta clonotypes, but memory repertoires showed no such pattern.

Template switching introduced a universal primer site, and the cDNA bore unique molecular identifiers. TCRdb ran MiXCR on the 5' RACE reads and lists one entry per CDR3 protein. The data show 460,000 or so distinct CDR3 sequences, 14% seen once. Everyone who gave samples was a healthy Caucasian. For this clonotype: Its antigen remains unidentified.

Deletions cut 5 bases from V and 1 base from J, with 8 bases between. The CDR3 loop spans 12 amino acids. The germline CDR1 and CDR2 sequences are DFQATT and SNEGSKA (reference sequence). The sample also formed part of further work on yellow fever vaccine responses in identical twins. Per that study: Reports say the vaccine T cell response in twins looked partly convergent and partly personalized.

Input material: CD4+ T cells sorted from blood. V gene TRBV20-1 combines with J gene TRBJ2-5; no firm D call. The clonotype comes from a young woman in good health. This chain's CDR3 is CSALDTQETQYF. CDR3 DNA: TGCAGTGCTTTAGACACCCAAGAGACCCAGTACTTC.